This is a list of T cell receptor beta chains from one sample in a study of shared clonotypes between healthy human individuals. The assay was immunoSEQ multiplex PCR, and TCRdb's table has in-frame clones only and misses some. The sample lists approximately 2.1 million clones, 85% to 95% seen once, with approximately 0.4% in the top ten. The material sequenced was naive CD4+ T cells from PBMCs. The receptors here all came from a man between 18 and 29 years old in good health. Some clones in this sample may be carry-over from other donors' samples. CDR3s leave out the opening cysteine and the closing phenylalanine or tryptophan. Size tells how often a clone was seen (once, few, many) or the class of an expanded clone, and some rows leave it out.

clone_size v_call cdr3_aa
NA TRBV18 ASSPTGGSNTEAF
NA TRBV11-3 ASSFRGNTGELF
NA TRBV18 ASSPVAGGVYEQY
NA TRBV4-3 ASSSERFSTDTQY
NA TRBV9 ASSPSPVGDEQF
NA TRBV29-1 SGARTGEHEQY
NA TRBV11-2 ASSLGVGSTDTQY
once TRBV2 ASSSGWATNEKLF
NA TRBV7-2 ASSPWGIAGSDTQY
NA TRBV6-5 ASSYRGATNEKLF
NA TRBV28 ASSGLAGGLKTQY
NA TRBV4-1 ASSPTGSSYNEQF
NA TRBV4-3 ASSLLGTGGINEQF
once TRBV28 ASKGGYYNEQF
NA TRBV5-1 ASSFTGGNTEAF
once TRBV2 ASSAEGTSEAF
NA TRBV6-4 ASSKGGGTEAF
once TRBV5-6 ASSLRKSYEQY
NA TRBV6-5 ASSYATNYEQY
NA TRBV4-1 ASSQDQGGSPLH